This T cell receptor beta chain came from a study of vaccination and CD4 T cells after COVID-19. Study at large: Cultures acting as controls obtained a CEFX pool, an HIV-1 Nef pool, or no peptide.

The Oncomine TCR Beta short-read assay sequenced DNA from cultured CD4+ T cells. TCRdb re-derived calls from the PCR reads in MiXCR, one entry per CDR3 protein. The sample holds several thousand distinct CDR3 sequences, about 26% seen once. Noted treatment: roughly 11-day PBMC culture with coronavirus spike peptide pools or control peptides (ViraFEST assay). Peptide pool stimulation in ViraFEST expanded antigen-specific T cells, whose TCRs were then sequenced. The medium had half its volume replaced with fresh IL-2 medium on days 3 and 7. With 8 bases removed from V and 6 bases from J, the gap between germline ends came to 11 bases. Germline lookup yields CDR1 MNHEY and CDR2 SVGEGT. The CDR3 contains 11 residues. The table lists this clonotype with a few counts. The antigen remains undetermined.

This specimen consisted of CD4+ T cells from blood, cultured in vitro, obtained after SARS-CoV-2 vaccination. The receptor was isolated from a human donor who had recovered from COVID-19. The rearrangement links TRBV6-2 or TRBV6-3 to TRBJ2-7, with D perhaps TRBD2 (6 bases). Here the CDR3 DNA reads TGTGCCAGCTCCCGGGAGAGCGAGCAGTACTTC. Translating it yields CASSRESEQYF.